This is a list of T cell receptor beta chains from one sample in a study of OX40 agonist ivuxolimab in advanced cancers. TCRdb's table, derived via immunoSEQ multiplex PCR, lists solely in-frame clones and lacks some. The data contain about 79,000 clones, less than 85% of them seen just once; the ten biggest clones take up 0.45% to 0.65%. Material: CD4+ or CD8+ T cells sorted from blood, obtained in a trial of the OX40 agonist ivuxolimab. These receptors were obtained from an adult with an advanced solid tumor such as melanoma, head and neck, liver or kidney cancer. Both conserved end residues are part of each CDR3. D genes are given only for firm matches. A row's size may be missing; if present it is once, few, many or a size class.

TRBV7-3	TRBD2	-	TRBJ2-1	CASSPGIERGGLEQFF	TGTGCCAGCAGCCCCGGGATAGAGCGGGGGGGCCTTGAGCAGTTCTTC
TRBV9	-	once	TRBJ1-2	CASSSGEGGTYGYTF	TGTGCCAGCAGCTCTGGGGAAGGGGGGACCTATGGCTACACCTTC
TRBV6-5	-	-	TRBJ2-2	CASSSPSGAGELFF	TGTGCCAGCAGTTCCCCCTCGGGGGCCGGGGAGCTGTTTTTT
TRBV11-1	TRBD1	-	TRBJ2-5	CASRRDSQFQETQYF	TGTGCCAGCAGACGGGACAGCCAGTTTCAAGAGACCCAGTACTTC
TRBV28	TRBD1	once	TRBJ1-3	CASRQGATGNTIYF	TGTGCCAGCAGGCAGGGGGCAACTGGAAACACCATATATTTT
TRBV9	-	-	TRBJ2-3	CASSAGILGDTQYF	TGTGCCAGCAGCGCCGGGATACTCGGGGATACGCAGTATTTT
TRBV7-9	-	-	TRBJ1-1	CASSLRDLRAFF	TGTGCCAGCAGCCTCCGGGACCTCCGGGCTTTCTTT
TRBV15	-	-	TRBJ1-1	CATSSDRNTEAFF	TGTGCCACCAGCAGTGACAGGAACACTGAAGCTTTCTTT
TRBV18	-	-	TRBJ2-5	CASSPSREETQYF	TGTGCCAGCTCACCTTCTAGGGAGGAGACCCAGTACTTC
TRBV28	TRBD1	-	TRBJ2-7	CASSSMGQGSYEQYF	TGTGCCAGCAGCTCAATGGGACAGGGATCCTACGAGCAGTACTTC
TRBV19	-	-	TRBJ1-5	CASSSQGWQPQHF	TGTGCCAGTAGTAGCCAGGGGTGGCAGCCCCAGCATTTT
TRBV4-3	-	-	TRBJ2-1	CASSQSANNEQFF	TGCGCCAGCAGCCAGTCGGCAAACAATGAGCAGTTCTTC
TRBV7-6	-	-	TRBJ2-2	CASSLALQTNTGELFF	TGTGCCAGCAGCTTAGCTCTGCAGACGAACACCGGGGAGCTGTTTTTT
TRBV9	-	-	TRBJ1-1	CASSVVGPLNTEAFF	TGTGCCAGCAGCGTAGTGGGACCTTTGAACACTGAAGCTTTCTTT
TRBV6-5	-	few	TRBJ1-2	CASSYDRRVGGYTF	TGTGCCAGCAGTTACGACCGCCGGGTAGGGGGCTACACCTTC
TRBV2	-	-	TRBJ1-4	CASIATRVVTNEKLFF	TGTGCCAGCATCGCGACCCGGGTTGTGACTAATGAAAAACTGTTTTTT
TRBV5-1	TRBD2	-	TRBJ2-7	CASSLEIGSGRYHEQYF	TGCGCCAGCAGCTTGGAGATAGGTAGCGGGAGGTACCACGAGCAGTACTTC
TRBV10-3	TRBD2	-	TRBJ2-7	CATSGRGAYEQYF	TGTGCCACTTCGGGGCGGGGGGCCTACGAGCAGTACTTC
TRBV7-8	-	few	TRBJ1-5	CASSPREGHQPQHF	TGTGCCAGCAGCCCCCGCGAAGGGCATCAGCCCCAGCATTTT
TRBV6-1	-	-	TRBJ2-1	CASSEDGFTVSSYNEQFF	TGTGCCAGCAGTGAAGATGGTTTTACAGTGAGCTCCTACAATGAGCAGTTCTTC
TRBV7-9	-	-	TRBJ2-7	CASSSVRGNYEQYF	TGTGCCAGCAGTTCCGTTCGGGGGAACTACGAGCAGTACTTC
TRBV5-6	TRBD2	-	TRBJ2-7	CASSPSGGAREQYF	TGTGCCAGCAGCCCCAGCGGGGGGGCCCGCGAGCAGTACTTC
TRBV18	TRBD1	-	TRBJ1-5	CASSQTGDGNQPQHF	TGTGCCAGCTCACAGACAGGGGATGGGAATCAGCCCCAGCATTTT
TRBV27	TRBD1	-	TRBJ1-1	CASSLTGDTEAFF	TGTGCCAGCAGCCTGACAGGGGACACTGAAGCTTTCTTT
TRBV2	TRBD1	few	TRBJ1-5	CASSEPGDSLYSNQPQHF	TGTGCCAGCAGTGAACCTGGGGACAGTTTGTATAGCAATCAGCCCCAGCATTTT
TRBV5-1	-	-	TRBJ1-6	CASSFDGSNSPLHF	TGCGCCAGCAGCTTTGACGGGTCGAATTCACCCCTCCACTTT
TRBV29-1	-	few	TRBJ2-7	CSASVGRGYEQYF	TGCAGCGCCTCGGTAGGAAGGGGCTACGAGCAGTACTTC
TRBV7-2	-	once	TRBJ2-7	CASSPNIGREQYF	TGTGCCAGCAGCCCCAACATCGGGCGGGAGCAGTACTTC